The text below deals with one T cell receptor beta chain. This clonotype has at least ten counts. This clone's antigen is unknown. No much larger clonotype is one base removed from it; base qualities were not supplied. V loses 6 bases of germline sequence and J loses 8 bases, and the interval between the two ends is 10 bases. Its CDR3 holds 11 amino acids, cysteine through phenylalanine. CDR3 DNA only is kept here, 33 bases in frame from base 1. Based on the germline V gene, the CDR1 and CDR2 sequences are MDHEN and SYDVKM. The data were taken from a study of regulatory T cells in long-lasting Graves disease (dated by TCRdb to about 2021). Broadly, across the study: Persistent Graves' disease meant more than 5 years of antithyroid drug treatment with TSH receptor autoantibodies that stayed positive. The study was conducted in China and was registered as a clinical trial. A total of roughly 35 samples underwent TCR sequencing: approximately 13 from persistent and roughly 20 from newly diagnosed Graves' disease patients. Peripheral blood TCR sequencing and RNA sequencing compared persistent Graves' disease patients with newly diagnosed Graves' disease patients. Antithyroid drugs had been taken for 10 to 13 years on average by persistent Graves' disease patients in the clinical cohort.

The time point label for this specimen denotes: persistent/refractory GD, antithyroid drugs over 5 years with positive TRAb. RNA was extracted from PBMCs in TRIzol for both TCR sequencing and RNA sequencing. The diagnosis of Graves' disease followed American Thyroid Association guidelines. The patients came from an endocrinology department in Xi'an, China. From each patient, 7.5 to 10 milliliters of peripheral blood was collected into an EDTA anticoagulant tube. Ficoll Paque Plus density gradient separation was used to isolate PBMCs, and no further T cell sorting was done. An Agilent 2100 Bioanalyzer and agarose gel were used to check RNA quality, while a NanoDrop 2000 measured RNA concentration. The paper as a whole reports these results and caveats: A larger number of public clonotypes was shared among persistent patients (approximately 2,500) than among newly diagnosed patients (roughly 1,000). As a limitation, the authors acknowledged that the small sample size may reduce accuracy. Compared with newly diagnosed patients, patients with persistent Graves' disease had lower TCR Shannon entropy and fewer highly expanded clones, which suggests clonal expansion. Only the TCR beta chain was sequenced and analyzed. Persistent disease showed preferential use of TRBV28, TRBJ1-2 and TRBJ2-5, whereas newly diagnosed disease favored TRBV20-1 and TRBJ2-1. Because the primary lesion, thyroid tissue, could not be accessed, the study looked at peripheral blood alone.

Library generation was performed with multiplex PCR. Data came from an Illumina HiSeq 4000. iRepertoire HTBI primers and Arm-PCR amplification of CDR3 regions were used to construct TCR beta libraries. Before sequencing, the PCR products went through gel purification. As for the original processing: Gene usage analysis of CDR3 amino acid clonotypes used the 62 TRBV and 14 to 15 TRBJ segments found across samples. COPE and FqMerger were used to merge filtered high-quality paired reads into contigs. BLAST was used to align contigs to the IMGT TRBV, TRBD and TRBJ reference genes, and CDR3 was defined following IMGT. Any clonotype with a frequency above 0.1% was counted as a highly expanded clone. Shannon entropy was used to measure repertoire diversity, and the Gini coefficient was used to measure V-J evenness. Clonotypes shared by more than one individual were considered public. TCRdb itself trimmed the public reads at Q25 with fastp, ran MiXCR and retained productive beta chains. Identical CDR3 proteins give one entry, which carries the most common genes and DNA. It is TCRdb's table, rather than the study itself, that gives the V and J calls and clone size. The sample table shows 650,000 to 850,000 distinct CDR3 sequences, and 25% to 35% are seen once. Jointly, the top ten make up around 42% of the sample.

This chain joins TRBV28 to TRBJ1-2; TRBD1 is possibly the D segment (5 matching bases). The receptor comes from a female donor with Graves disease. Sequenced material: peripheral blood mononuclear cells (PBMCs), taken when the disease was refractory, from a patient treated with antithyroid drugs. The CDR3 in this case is CASSSGPGYTF. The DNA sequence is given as TGTGCCAGCAGCTCGGGACCCGGCTACACCTTC.